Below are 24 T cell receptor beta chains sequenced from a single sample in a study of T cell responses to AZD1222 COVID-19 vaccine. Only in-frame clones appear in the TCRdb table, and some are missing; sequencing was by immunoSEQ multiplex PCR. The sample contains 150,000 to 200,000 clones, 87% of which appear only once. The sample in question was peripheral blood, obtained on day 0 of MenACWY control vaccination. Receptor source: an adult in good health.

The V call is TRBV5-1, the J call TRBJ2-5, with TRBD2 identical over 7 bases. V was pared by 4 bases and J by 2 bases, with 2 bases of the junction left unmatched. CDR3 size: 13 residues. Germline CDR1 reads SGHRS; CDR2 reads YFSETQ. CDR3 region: CASSPGLQETQYF. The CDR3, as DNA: TGCGCCAGCAGCCCGGGACTACAAGAGACCCAGTACTTC.

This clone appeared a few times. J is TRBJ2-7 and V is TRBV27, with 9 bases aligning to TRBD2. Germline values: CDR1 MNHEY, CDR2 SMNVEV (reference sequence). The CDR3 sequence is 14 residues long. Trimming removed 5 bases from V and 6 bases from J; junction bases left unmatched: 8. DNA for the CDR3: TGTGCCAGCAGTATCTTTAGCGGGAGTAGCGAGCAGTACTTC. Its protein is CASSIFSGSSEQYF.

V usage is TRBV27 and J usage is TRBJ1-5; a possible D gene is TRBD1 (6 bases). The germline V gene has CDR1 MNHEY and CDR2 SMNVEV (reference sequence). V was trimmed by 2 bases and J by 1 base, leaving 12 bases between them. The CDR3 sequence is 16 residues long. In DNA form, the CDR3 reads TGTGCCAGCAGTTTACGAGGGGGGGGAAGCAATCAGCCCCAGCATTTT. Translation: CASSLRGGGSNQPQHF.

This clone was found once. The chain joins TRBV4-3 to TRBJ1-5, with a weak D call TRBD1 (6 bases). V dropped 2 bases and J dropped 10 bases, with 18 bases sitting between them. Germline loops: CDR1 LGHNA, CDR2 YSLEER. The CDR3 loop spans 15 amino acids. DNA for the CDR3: TGCGCCAGCAGCCAATCAAGGGACAAAGCAGGACCCCAGCATTTT. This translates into CASSQSRDKAGPQHF.

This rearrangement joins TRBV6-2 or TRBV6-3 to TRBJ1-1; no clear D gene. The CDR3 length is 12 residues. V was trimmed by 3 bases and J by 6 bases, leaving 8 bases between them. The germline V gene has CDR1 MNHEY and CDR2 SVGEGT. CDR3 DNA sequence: TGTGCCAGCAGTTATTTGGGTCCTGAAGCTTTCTTT. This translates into CASSYLGPEAFF.

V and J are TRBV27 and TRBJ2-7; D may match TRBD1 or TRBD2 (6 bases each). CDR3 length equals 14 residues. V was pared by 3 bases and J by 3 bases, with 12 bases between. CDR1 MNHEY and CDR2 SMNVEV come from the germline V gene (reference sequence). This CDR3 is CASSLSGGYYEQYF. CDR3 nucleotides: TGTGCCAGCAGTTTGTCCGGGGGCTACTACGAGCAGTACTTC.

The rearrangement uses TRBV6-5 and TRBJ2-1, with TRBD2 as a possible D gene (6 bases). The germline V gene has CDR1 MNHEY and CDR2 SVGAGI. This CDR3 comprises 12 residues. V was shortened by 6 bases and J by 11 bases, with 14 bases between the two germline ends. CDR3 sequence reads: CASRGNGSKQFF. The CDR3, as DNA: TGTGCCAGCAGAGGAAACGGGAGTAAGCAGTTCTTC.

CDR3 amino acids: CAISEFGTKSEQYF. In DNA form, the CDR3 reads TGTGCCATCAGTGAGTTCGGGACAAAGTCCGAGCAGTACTTC. This rearrangement joins TRBV10-3 to TRBJ2-7, with D possibly TRBD1 on 6 matching bases. The V and J ends lost 1 base and 6 bases respectively, with 13 bases between them. This CDR3 has 14 residues. Per germline, CDR1 ENHRY and CDR2 SYGVKD.

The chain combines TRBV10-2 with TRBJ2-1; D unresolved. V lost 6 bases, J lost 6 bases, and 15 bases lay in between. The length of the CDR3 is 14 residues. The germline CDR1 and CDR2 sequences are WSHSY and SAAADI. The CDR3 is CASSPGFGSNEQFF. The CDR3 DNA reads TGCGCCAGCAGCCCCGGATTCGGGTCCAATGAGCAGTTCTTC.

CDR3: CATSRAGTERNYGYTF. DNA for the CDR3: TGTGCCACCAGCAGAGCCGGGACAGAGAGGAACTATGGCTACACCTTC. V gene TRBV15 combines with J gene TRBJ1-2, with 7 bases lining up with TRBD1. The CDR3 has 16 amino acids. The V gene's germline CDR1 is LNHNV and CDR2 YYDKDF (reference sequence). V lost 1 base to trimming and J lost 2 bases; unmatched junction nucleotides: 7. Based on the CDR3 plus reference TRBV15 and TRBJ1-2, the full variable domain is DAMVIQNPRYQVTQFGKPVTLSCSQTLNHNVMYWYQQKSSQAPKLLFHYYDKDFNNEADTPDNFQSRRPNTSFCFLDIRSPGLGDTAMYLCATSRAGTERNYGYTFGSGTRLTVV.

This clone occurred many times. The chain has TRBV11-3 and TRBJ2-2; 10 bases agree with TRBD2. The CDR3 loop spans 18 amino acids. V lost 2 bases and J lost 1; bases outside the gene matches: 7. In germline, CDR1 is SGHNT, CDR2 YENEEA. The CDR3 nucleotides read TGTGCCAGCAGCTTAAATAAGATAGCGGGAGGGAACACCGGGGAGCTGTTTTTT. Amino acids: CASSLNKIAGGNTGELFF. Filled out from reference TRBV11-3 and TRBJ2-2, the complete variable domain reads EAGVVQSPRYKIIEKKQPVAFWCNPISGHNTLYWYLQNLGQGPELLIRYENEEAVDDSQLPKDRFSAERLKGVDSTLKIQPAELGDSAVYLCASSLNKIAGGNTGELFFGEGSRLTVL.

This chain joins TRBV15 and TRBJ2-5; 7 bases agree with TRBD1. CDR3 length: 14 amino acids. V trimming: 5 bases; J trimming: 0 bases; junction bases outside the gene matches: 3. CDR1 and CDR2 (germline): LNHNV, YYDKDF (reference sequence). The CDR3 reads CATSLTGDQETQYF. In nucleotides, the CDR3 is TGTGCCACCAGCTTAACAGGGGACCAAGAGACCCAGTACTTC.

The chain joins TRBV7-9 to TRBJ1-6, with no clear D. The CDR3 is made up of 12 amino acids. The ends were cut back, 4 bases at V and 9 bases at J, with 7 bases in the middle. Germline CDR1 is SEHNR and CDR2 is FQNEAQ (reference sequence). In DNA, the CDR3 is TGTGCCAGCAGCTCACGGGGTTCACCCCTCCACTTT. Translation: CASSSRGSPLHF.

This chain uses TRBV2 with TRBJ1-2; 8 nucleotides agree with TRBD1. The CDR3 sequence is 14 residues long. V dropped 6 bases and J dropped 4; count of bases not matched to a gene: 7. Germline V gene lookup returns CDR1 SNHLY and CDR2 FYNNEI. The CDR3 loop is CASRRTGIAYGYTF. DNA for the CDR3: TGTGCCAGCAGGCGGACAGGGATCGCCTATGGCTACACCTTC.

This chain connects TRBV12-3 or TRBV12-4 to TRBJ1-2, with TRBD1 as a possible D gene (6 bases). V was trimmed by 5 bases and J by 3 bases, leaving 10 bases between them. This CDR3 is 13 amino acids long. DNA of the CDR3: TGTGCCAGCAGTGAAAGGGGGTACTATGGCTACACCTTC. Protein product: CASSERGYYGYTF.

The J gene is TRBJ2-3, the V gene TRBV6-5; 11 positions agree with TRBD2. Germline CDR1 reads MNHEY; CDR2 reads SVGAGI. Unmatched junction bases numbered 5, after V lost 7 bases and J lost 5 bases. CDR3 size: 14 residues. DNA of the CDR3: TGTGCCAGCAACCTAGCGGGGGGAGGAGATACGCAGTATTTT. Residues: CASNLAGGGDTQYF.

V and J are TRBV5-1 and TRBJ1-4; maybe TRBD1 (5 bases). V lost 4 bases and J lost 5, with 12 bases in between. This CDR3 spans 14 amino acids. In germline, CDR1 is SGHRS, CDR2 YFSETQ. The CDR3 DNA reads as TGCGCCAGCAGCCCCGGGACCGGGAATGAAAAACTGTTTTTT. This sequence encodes CASSPGTGNEKLFF.

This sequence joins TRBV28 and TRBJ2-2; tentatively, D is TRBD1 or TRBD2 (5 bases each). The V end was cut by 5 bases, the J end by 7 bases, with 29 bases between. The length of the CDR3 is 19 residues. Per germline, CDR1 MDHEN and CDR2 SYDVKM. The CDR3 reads CASSLLGTLLGVEGGELFF. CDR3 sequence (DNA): TGTGCCAGCAGTCTCCTGGGGACGCTTTTAGGGGTCGAAGGCGGGGAGCTGTTTTTT.

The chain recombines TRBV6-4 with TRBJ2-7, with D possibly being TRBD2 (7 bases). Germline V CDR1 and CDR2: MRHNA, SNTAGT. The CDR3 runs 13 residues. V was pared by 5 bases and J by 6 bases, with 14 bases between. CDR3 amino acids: CASSLERGGEQYF. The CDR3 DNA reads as TGTGCCAGCAGTCTGGAGAGGGGGGGCGAGCAGTACTTC.

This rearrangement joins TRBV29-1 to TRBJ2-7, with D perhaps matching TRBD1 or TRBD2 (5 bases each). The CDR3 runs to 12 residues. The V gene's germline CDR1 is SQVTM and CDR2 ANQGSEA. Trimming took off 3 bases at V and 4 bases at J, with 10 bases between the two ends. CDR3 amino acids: CSVDYGAYEQYF. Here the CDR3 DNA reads TGCAGCGTTGACTACGGGGCATACGAGCAGTACTTC.

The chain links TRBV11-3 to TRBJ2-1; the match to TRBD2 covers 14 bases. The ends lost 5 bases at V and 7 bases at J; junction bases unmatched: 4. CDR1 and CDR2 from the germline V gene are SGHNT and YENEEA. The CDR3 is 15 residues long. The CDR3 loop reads CASSLTSGGANEQFF. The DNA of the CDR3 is TGTGCCAGCAGCCTGACTAGCGGGGGGGCAAATGAGCAGTTCTTC.

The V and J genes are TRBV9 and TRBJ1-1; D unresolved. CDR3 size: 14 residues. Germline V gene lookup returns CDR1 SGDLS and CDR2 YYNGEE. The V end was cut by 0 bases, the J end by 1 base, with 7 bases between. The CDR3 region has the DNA TGTGCCAGCAGCGTAGCAGGTACGAACACTGAAGCTTTCTTT. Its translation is CASSVAGTNTEAFF.

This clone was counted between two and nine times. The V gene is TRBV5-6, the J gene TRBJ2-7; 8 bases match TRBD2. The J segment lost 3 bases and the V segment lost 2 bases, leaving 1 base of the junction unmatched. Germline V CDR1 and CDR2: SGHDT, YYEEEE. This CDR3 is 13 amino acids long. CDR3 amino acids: CASSFTSGYEQYF. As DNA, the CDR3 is TGTGCCAGCAGCTTCACTAGCGGCTACGAGCAGTACTTC.

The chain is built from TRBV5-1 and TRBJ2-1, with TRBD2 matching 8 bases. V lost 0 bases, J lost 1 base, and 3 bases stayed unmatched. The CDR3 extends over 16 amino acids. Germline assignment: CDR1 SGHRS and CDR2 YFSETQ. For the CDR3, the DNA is TGCGCCAGCAGCTTGGCCCCTAGCGGGTCCTACAATGAGCAGTTCTTC. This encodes CASSLAPSGSYNEQFF. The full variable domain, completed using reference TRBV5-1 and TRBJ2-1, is KAGVTQTPRYLIKTRGQQVTLSCSPISGHRSVSWYQQTPGQGLQFLFEYFSETQRNKGNFPGRFSGRQFSNSRSEMNVSTLELGDSALYLCASSLAPSGSYNEQFFGPGTRLTVL.